The 16 T cell receptor beta chains in this list originate from one sample, sequenced in a study of T-cell memory formation after mild COVID-19. Using its own MiXCR run on the 5' RACE reads, TCRdb lists one record per CDR3 protein. The sample records about 110,000 distinct CDR3 sequences, 15% to 20% being singletons. The sequencing input was PBMCs or a T cell subset sorted from them (not recorded which). The origin of the receptors is a man between 18 and 29 years old who had mild COVID-19 (a few samples of this study predate the infection). Cell type and time point are not known.

The chain links TRBV5-8 to TRBJ1-3; D ambiguous. There are 13 residues in the CDR3. CDR1 and CDR2 (germline): SGHTS, YDEGEE. The V gene lost 4 bases and the J gene lost 3 bases, with 8 bases spanning the gap. CDR3 nucleotides: TGTGCCAGCAGCCGCCAGCGTGGAAACACCATATATTTT. It specifies CASSRQRGNTIYF.

This clonotype appeared a few times. The J gene is TRBJ1-1, the V gene TRBV7-9; D is unresolved. Looked up from germline, CDR1 is SEHNR and CDR2 is FQNEAQ (reference sequence). The CDR3 extends over 12 amino acids. V was shortened by 5 bases and J by 6 bases, with 10 bases between the two germline ends. CDR3 in amino acids: CASSLVVAEAFF. In nucleotides, the CDR3 is TGTGCCAGCAGCCTGGTTGTCGCTGAAGCTTTCTTT.

This clonotype has more than one count but fewer than ten. This chain's CDR3 is CASQLRRLGLAGGSHNEQFF. The CDR3 DNA follows: TGTGCCAGCCAATTAAGACGGCTGGGACTAGCGGGGGGATCCCACAATGAGCAGTTCTTC. The V and J genes are TRBV12-3 or TRBV12-4 and TRBJ2-1, with TRBD2 matching over 15 bases. CDR3 length equals 20 residues. V lost 8 bases and J lost 5; bases outside the gene matches: 19.

This clonotype has only a few counts. The chain links TRBV7-2 to TRBJ2-1; D may correspond to TRBD1 or TRBD2 (6 bases each). This CDR3 region has 15 residues. Trimming cost V 2 bases and J 7 bases, with 15 bases left between them. Germline values: CDR1 SGHTA, CDR2 FQGNSA. The CDR3 coding sequence is TGTGCCAGCAGCTTATTACGGGGGCCGAGGAATGAGCAGTTCTTC. This codes for CASSLLRGPRNEQFF.

The chain has TRBV7-2 and TRBJ1-1; perhaps TRBD1 as D (5 bases). The CDR3 runs to 14 residues. The germline V and J ends were trimmed by 4 bases and 0 bases, with 9 bases remaining between them. Germline values: CDR1 SGHTA, CDR2 FQGNSA. CDR3 DNA: TGTGCCAGCAGCTACAGGCCCCTGAACACTGAAGCTTTCTTT. Translating gives CASSYRPLNTEAFF.

The sample holds a few counts of this clonotype. The chain couples TRBV12-3 or TRBV12-4 to TRBJ2-5; TRBD2 agrees at 12 bases. The CDR3 is 18 amino acids. V lost 3 bases to trimming and J lost 3 bases; unmatched junction nucleotides: 11. CDR3 DNA sequence: TGTGCCAGCAGTTTGGACCGGGGGTCTAGCGGGGGGGAAGAGACCCAGTACTTC. Amino acids: CASSLDRGSSGGEETQYF.

The sample holds a few counts of this clonotype. The rearrangement links TRBV4-1 to TRBJ2-3; 9 bases match TRBD2. This CDR3 spans 20 amino acids. Trimming took 0 bases from V and 0 from J; bases not matched to a gene: 13. Germline-derived CDR1 and CDR2 are MGHRA and YSYEKL. The CDR3 DNA reads TGCGCCAGCAGCCAAGATCAGGGGCGGGGGGGCCTTCCGAGCACAGATACGCAGTATTTT. Protein product: CASSQDQGRGGLPSTDTQYF.

This clonotype was recorded many times. The chain uses TRBV5-1 and TRBJ2-1; TRBD2 matches 12 bases. After removal of 3 bases from V and 7 bases from J, the junction contained 5 bases not matched to a gene. This CDR3 has 15 amino acids. CDR1 is SGHRS, CDR2 YFSETQ, per germline. The CDR3 DNA follows: TGCGCCAGCAGCTCCCTAGCGGGGGGGCAGAATGAGCAGTTCTTC. It is translated as CASSSLAGGQNEQFF.

This clonotype came up a few times. The chain links TRBV10-2 to TRBJ2-3, with D possibly being TRBD1 (5 bases). V gave up 2 bases and J gave up 4 bases, with 7 bases separating them. The CDR3 contains 13 residues. Germline V lookup: CDR1 WSHSY, CDR2 SAAADI. The DNA for the CDR3 is TGCGCCAGCAGTGAGCAGGGCGCAGATACGCAGTATTTT. As protein: CASSEQGADTQYF.

This clonotype was counted only a few times. In DNA, the CDR3 is TGTGCCAGCAGTGACAGATCGGGAGGCTACACCTTC. The encoded protein is CASSDRSGGYTF. J is TRBJ1-2 and V is TRBV2; D remains ambiguous. With 3 bases removed from V and 8 bases from J, the gap between germline ends came to 10 bases. The CDR3 is made up of 12 amino acids. The germline V gene encodes CDR1 SNHLY and CDR2 FYNNEI.

The chain joins TRBV7-9 to TRBJ1-3, with unresolved D. CDR1 SEHNR and CDR2 FQNEAQ come from the germline V gene (reference sequence). CDR3 length: 12 amino acids. The CDR3 DNA sequence: TGTACCACGGAGGGCTCTGGAAACACCATATATTTT. This encodes CTTEGSGNTIYF.

This clonotype has just a few counts. V is TRBV7-2 and J is TRBJ2-2; the match to TRBD2 covers 10 bases. V trimming: 5 bases; J trimming: 7 bases; junction bases outside the gene matches: 4. CDR1 SGHTA and CDR2 FQGNSA come from the germline V gene. The CDR3 totals 14 residues. CDR3 amino acids: CASSLGLAVGELFF. CDR3 nucleotide sequence: TGTGCCAGCAGCCTCGGACTAGCGGTCGGGGAGCTGTTTTTT. Full variable domain (missing parts from reference TRBV7-2 and TRBJ2-2): GAGVSQSPSNKVTEKGKDVELRCDPISGHTALYWYRQSLGQGLEFLIYFQGNSAPDKSGLPSDRFSAERTGGSVSTLTIQRTQQEDSAVYLCASSLGLAVGELFFGEGSRLTVL.

The table lists this clonotype with a few counts. The CDR3 protein is CASSFPQDEQFF. Here the CDR3 DNA reads TGTGCCAGCAGCTTTCCGCAGGATGAGCAGTTCTTC. The chain carries TRBV7-3 and TRBJ2-1; D uncertain. The V and J ends lost 3 bases and 8 bases respectively, with 8 bases between them. The CDR3 covers 12 residues. Germline CDR1 SGHTA, CDR2 FQGTGA.

This clonotype was seen only a few times. The chain has TRBV2 and TRBJ1-1, with D uncertain. In germline, CDR1 is SNHLY, CDR2 FYNNEI. Deletions cut 5 bases from V and 0 bases from J, with 10 bases between. The CDR3 has 14 residues. CDR3 loop: CASSPAALNTEAFF. The DNA of the CDR3 is TGTGCCAGCAGTCCTGCGGCCCTGAACACTGAAGCTTTCTTT.

A few counts support this clonotype. The CDR3, as DNA: TGTGCCAGCAGCTCAGGATACAGCACAGATACGCAGTATTTT. Translating gives CASSSGYSTDTQYF. V is TRBV7-2 and J is TRBJ2-3; no definite D call. The germline CDR1 and CDR2 sequences are SGHTA and FQGNSA. V was trimmed by 4 bases and J by 0 bases, leaving 8 bases between them. CDR3 length: 14 amino acids.

The rearrangement joins TRBV9 to TRBJ2-3; 8 positions match TRBD2. The CDR3 extends over 16 amino acids. Trimming took 3 bases from V and 2 from J; bases not matched to a gene: 8. The germline V gene encodes CDR1 SGDLS and CDR2 YYNGEE. The CDR3 DNA follows: TGTGCCAGCAGCGCGCAAACGGGGGGGCCCACAGATACGCAGTATTTT. Amino acid sequence: CASSAQTGGPTDTQYF. Supplemented by reference TRBV9 and TRBJ2-3, the full variable domain reads DSGVTQTPKHLITATGQRVTLRCSPRSGDLSVYWYQQSLDQGLQFLIQYYNGEERAKGNILERFSAQQFPDLHSELNLSSLELGDSALYFCASSAQTGGPTDTQYFGPGTRLTVL.